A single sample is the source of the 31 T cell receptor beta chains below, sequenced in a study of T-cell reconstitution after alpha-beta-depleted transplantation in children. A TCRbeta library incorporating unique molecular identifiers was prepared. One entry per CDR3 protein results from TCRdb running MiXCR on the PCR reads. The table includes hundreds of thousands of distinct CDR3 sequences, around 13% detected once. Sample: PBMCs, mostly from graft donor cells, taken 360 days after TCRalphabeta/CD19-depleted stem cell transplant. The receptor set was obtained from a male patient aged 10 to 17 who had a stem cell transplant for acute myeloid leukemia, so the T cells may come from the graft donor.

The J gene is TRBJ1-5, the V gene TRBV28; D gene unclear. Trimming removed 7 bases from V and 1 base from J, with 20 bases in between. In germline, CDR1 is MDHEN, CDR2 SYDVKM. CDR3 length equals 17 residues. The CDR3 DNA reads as TGTGCCAGCAATATACGCCGAGGGATCGGCAGCAATCAGCCCCAGCATTTT. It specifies CASNIRRGIGSNQPQHF.

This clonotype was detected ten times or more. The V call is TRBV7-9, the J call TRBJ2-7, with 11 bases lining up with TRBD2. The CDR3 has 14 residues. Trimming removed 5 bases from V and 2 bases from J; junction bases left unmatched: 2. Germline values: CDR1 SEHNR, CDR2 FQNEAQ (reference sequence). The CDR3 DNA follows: TGTGCCAGCAGCCAGGGACTAGCGGCCTACGAGCAGTACTTC. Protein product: CASSQGLAAYEQYF.

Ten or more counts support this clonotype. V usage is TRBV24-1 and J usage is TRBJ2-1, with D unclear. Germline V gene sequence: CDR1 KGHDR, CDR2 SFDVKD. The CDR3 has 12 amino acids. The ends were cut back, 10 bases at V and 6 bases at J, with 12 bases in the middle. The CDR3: CATRSWGNEQFF. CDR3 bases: TGTGCCACGCGATCCTGGGGCAATGAGCAGTTCTTC.

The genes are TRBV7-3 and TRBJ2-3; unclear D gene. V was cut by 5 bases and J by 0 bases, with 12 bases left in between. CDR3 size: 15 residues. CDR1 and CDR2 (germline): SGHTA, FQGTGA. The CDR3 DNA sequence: TGTGCCAGCAGCCTCGGTTGGGGAAGCACAGATACGCAGTATTTT. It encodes CASSLGWGSTDTQYF. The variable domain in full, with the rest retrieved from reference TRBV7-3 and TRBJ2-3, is GAGVSQTPSNKVTEKGKYVELRCDPISGHTALYWYRQSLGQGPEFLIYFQGTGAADDSGLPNDRFFAVRPEGSVSTLKIQRTERGDSAVYLCASSLGWGSTDTQYFGPGTRLTVL.

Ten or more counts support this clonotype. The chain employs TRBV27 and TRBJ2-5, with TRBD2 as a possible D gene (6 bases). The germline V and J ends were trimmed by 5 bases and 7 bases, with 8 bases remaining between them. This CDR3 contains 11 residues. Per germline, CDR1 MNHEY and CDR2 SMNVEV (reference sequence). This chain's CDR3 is CASSPGGTQYF. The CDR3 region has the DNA TGTGCCAGCAGTCCCGGGGGGACCCAGTACTTC.

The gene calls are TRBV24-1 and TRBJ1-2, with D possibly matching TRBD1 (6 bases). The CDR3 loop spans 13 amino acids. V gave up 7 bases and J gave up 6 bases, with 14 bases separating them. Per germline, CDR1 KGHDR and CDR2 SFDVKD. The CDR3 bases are TGTGCCACCAGAGGGGGGCCGGAAGATGGCTACACCTTC. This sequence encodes CATRGGPEDGYTF.

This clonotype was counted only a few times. The CDR3 DNA follows: TGTGCCAGCAGGGAAAAGGACAGCACCAACGTCCTGACTTTC. The encoded protein is CASREKDSTNVLTF. The chain combines TRBV25-1 with TRBJ2-6, with a weak D call TRBD1 (6 bases). The germline CDR1 and CDR2 sequences are MGHDK and SYGVNS. The CDR3 has 14 residues. V was pared by 6 bases and J by 8 bases, with 14 bases between.

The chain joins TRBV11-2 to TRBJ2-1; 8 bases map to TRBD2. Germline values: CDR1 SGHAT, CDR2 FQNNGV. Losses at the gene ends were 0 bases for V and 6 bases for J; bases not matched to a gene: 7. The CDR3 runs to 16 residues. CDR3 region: CASSLDWVAGRNEQFF. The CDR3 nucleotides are TGTGCCAGCAGCTTAGATTGGGTAGCGGGACGCAATGAGCAGTTCTTC. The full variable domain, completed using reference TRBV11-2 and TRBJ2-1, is EAGVAQSPRYKIIEKRQSVAFWCNPISGHATLYWYQQILGQGPKLLIQFQNNGVVDDSQLPKDRFSAERLKGVDSTLKIQPAKLEDSAVYLCASSLDWVAGRNEQFFGPGTRLTVL.

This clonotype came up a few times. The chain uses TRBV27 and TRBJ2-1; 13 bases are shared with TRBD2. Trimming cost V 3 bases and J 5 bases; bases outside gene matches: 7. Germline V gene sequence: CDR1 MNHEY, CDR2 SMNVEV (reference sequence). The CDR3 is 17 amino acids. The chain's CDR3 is CASSFPGLAGANNEQFF. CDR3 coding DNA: TGTGCCAGCAGTTTTCCCGGACTAGCGGGAGCTAACAATGAGCAGTTCTTC.

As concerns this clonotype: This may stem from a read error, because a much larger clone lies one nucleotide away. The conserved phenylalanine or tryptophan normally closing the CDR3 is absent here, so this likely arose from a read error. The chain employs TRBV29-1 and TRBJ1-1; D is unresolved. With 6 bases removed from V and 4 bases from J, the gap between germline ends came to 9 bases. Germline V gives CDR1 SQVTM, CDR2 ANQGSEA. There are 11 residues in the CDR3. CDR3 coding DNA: TGCAGCGTCGGAGGACCCACTGAAGCTTTCTGT. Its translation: CSVGGPTEAFC.

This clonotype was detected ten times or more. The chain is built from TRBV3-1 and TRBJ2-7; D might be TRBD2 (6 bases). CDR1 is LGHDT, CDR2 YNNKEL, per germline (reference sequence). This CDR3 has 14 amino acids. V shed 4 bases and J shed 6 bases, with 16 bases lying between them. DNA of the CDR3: TGTGCCAGCAGCCTTTTACTAGCCCCACTCGAGCAGTACTTC. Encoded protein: CASSLLLAPLEQYF.

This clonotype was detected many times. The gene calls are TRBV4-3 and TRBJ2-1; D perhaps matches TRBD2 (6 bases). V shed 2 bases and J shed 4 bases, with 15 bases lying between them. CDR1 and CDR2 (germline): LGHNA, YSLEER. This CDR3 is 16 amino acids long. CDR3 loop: CASSQMSVAEYNEQFF. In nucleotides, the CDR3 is TGCGCCAGCAGCCAAATGTCGGTAGCGGAATACAATGAGCAGTTCTTC.

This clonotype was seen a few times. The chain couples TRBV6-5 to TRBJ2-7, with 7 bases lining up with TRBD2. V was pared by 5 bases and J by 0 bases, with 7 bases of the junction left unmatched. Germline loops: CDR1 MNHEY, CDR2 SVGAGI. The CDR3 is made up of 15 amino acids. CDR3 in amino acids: CASSVLAWSSYEQYF. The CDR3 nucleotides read TGTGCCAGCAGTGTACTAGCGTGGAGCTCCTACGAGCAGTACTTC.

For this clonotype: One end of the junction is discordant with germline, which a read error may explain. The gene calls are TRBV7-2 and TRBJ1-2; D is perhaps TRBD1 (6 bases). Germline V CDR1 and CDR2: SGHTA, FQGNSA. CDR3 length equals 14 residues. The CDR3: CAGSPTGTNYGYTF. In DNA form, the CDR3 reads TGTGCCGGCAGCCCCACAGGGACCAACTATGGCTACACCTTC.

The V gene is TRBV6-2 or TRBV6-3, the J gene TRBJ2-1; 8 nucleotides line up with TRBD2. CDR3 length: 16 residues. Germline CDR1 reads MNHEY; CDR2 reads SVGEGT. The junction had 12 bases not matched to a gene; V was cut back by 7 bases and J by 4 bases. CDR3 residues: CASTSDREGPYNEQFF. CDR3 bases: TGTGCCAGCACCTCAGACCGGGAGGGCCCGTACAATGAGCAGTTCTTC.

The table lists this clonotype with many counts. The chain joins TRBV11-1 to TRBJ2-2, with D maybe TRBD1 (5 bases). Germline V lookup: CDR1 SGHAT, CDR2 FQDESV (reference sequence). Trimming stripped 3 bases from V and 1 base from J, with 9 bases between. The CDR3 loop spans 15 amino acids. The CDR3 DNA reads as TGTGCCAGCAGCTTTCAGGGCGTGAACACCGGGGAGCTGTTTTTT. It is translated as CASSFQGVNTGELFF. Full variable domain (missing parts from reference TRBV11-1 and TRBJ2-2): EAEVAQSPRYKITEKSQAVAFWCDPISGHATLYWYRQILGQGPELLVQFQDESVVDDSQLPKDRFSAERLKGVDSTLKIQPAELGDSAMYLCASSFQGVNTGELFFGEGSRLTVL.

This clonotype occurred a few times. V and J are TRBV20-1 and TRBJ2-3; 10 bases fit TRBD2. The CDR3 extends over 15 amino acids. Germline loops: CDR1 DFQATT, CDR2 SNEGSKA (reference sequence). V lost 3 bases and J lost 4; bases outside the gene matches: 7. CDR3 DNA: TGCAGTGCTAGTGGGGCACTAGCGGGATCAGATACGCAGTATTTT. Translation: CSASGALAGSDTQYF.

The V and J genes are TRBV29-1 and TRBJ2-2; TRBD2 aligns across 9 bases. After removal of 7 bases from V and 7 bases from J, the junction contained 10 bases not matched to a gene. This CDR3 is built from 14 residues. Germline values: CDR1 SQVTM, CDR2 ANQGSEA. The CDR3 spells CSGGVAGANGELFF. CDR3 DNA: TGCAGCGGGGGGGTAGCGGGAGCTAACGGGGAGCTGTTTTTT.

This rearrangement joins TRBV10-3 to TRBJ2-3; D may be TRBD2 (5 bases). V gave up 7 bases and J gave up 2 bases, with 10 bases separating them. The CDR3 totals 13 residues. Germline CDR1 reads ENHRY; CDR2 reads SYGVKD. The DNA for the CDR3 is TGTGCCATCATGAGCGGCCACACAGATACGCAGTATTTT. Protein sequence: CAIMSGHTDTQYF.

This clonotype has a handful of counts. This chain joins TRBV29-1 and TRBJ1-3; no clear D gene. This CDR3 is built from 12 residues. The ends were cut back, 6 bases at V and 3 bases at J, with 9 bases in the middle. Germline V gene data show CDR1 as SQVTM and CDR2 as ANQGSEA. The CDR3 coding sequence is TGCAGCGTACGCTCCTATGGAAACACCATATATTTT. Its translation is CSVRSYGNTIYF.

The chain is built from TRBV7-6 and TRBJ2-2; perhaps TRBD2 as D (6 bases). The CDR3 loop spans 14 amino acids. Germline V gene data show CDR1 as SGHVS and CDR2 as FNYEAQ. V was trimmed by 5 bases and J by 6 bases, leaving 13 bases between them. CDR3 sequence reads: CASSPRERAGELFF. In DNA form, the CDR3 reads TGTGCCAGCAGCCCCCGGGAGAGGGCCGGGGAGCTGTTTTTT.

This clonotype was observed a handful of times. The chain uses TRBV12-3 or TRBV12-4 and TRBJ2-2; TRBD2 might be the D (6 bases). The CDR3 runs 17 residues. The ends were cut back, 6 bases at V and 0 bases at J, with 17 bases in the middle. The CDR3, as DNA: TGTGCCAGCAGCCCTAGGGTACGGGGGTCGAACACCGGGGAGCTGTTTTTT. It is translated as CASSPRVRGSNTGELFF.

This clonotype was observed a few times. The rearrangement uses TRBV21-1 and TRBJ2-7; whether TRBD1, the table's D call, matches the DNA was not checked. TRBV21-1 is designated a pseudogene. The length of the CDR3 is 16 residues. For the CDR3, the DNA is TGTGCCAGCAGCCCAAAGACAGGGACTGAAACCTACGAGCAGTACTTC. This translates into CASSPKTGTETYEQYF.

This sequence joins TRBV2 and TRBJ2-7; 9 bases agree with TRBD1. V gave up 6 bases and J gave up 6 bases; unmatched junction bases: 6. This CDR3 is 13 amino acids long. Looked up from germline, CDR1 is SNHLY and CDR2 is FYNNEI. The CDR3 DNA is TGTGCCAGCAGCGGGGACAGGGATTTCGAGCAGTACTTC. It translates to CASSGDRDFEQYF.

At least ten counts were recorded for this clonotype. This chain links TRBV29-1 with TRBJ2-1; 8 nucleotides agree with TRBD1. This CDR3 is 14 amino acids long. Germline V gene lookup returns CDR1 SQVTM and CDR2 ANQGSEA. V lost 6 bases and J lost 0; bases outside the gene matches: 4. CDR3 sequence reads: CSVTGDSSYNEQFF. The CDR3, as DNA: TGCAGCGTGACAGGGGATAGCTCCTACAATGAGCAGTTCTTC.

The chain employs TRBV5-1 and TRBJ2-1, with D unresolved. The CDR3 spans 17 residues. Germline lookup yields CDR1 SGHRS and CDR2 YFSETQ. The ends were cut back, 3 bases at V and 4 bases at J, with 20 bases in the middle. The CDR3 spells CASSSRTGPDNYNEQFF. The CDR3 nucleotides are TGCGCCAGCAGCTCAAGAACCGGACCGGATAATTACAATGAGCAGTTCTTC.

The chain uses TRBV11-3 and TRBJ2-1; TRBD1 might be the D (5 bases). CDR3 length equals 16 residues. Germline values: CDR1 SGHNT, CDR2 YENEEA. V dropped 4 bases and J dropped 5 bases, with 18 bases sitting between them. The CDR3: CASSSRGHMTDNEQFF. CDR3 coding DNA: TGTGCCAGCAGCTCTCGTGGACACATGACCGACAATGAGCAGTTCTTC.

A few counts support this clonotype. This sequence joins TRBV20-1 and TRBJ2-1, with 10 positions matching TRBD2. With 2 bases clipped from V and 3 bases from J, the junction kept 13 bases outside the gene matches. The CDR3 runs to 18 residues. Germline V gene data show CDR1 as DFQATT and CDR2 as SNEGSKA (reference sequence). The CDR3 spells CSARSWKASGRNYNEQFF. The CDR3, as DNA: TGCAGTGCTAGATCCTGGAAGGCTAGCGGGAGAAACTACAATGAGCAGTTCTTC.

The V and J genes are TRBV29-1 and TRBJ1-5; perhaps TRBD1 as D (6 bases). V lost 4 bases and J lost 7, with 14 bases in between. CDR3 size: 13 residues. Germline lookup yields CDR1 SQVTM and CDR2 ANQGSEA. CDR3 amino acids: CSVGQGTSQPQHF. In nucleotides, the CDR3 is TGCAGCGTTGGCCAGGGGACGTCGCAGCCCCAGCATTTT.

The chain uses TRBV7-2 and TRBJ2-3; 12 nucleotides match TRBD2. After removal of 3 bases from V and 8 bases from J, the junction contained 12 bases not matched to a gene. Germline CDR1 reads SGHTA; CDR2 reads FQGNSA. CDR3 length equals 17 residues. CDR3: CASSFSSGRAIAGTQYF. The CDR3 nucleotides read TGTGCCAGCAGCTTTTCTAGCGGGAGGGCGATTGCGGGTACGCAGTATTTT.

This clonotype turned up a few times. CDR3 sequence (DNA): TGCGCCAGCAGCTTGGTAGGGGGGCACTACGAGCAGTACTTC. Its translation: CASSLVGGHYEQYF. The chain combines TRBV5-1 with TRBJ2-7; the D call may be TRBD1 or TRBD2 (6 bases each). V lost 0 bases and J lost 3, with 10 bases in between. Germline lookup yields CDR1 SGHRS and CDR2 YFSETQ. The CDR3 runs 14 residues.